Sequencing of this T cell receptor (beta chain) was carried out in a study of cytomegalovirus exposure and HLA in healthy donors. Study-level results: Clusters of TCRs from the first cohort tended to co-occur in the approximately 120 validation repertoires (as a later analysis found). Most TCRs appeared rarely, but some public TCRs recurred in many donors. Reportedly, diagnosis of cytomegalovirus status by the classifier showed high specificity and sensitivity. The study designated around 150 TCR beta chains cytomegalovirus-associated.

CDR1 SGHRS and CDR2 YFSETQ come from the germline V gene. The V gene end was trimmed by 4 bases and the J gene end by 4 bases; junction bases not matched to a gene: 4. The CDR3 covers 13 residues. TCRdb's copy holds only in-frame clones and misses some; the assay was immunoSEQ multiplex PCR. In the table there are over 200,000 clones, roughly 87% of which are singletons. With respect to this clone: Antigen unknown.

The chain couples TRBV5-1 to TRBJ2-7; TRBD1 matches at 8 bases. The material sequenced was PBMCs. The sequence came from a woman aged 18 to 35 in good health and CMV-seropositive. Here the CDR3 DNA reads TGCGCCAGCAGCCAGACAGGGGAATACGAGCAGTACTTC. It yields the protein CASSQTGEYEQYF.